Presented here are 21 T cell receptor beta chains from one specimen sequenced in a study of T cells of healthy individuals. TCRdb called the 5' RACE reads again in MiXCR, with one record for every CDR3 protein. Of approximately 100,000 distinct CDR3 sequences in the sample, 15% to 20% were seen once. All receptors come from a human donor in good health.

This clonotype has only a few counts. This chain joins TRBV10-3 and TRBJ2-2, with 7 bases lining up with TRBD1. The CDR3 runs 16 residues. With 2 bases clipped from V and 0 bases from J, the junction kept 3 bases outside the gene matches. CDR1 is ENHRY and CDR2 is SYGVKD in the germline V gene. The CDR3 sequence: CAISEQQGTNTGELFF. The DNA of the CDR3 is TGTGCCATCAGTGAGCAACAGGGGACGAACACCGGGGAGCTGTTTTTT.

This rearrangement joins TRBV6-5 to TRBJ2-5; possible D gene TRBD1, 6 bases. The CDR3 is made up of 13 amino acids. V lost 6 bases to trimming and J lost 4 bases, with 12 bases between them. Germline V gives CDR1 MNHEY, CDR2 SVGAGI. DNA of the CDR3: TGTGCCAGCAGGGGGGTAGGGGGAGAGACCCAGTACTTC. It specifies CASRGVGGETQYF.

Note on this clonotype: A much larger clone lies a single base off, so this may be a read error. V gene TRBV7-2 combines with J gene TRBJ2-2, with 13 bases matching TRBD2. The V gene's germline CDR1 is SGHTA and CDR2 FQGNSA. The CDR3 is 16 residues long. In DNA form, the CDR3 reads TGTGCCAGCAGTCGGACTAGCGGGAGCTTCACCGGGGGGCTGTTTTTT. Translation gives CASSRTSGSFTGGLFF.

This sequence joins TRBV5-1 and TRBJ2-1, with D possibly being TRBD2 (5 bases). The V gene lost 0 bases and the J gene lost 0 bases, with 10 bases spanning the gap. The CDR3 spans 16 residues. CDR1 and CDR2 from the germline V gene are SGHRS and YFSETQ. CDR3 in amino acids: CASSLALGSSYNEQFF. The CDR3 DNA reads TGCGCCAGCAGCTTGGCCCTGGGGAGCTCCTACAATGAGCAGTTCTTC.

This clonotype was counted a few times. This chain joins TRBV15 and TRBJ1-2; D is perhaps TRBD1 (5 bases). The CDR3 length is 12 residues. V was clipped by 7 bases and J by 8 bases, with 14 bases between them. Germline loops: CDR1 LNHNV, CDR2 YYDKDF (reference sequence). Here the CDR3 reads CATTTGVLGYTF. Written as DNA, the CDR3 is TGTGCCACCACCACAGGAGTGCTGGGCTACACCTTC.

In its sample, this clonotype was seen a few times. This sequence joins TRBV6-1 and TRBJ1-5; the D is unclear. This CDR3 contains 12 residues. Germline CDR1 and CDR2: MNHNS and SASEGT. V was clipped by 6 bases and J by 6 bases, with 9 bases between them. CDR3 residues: CASSELGQPQHF. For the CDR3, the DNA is TGTGCCAGCAGCGAATTGGGTCAGCCCCAGCATTTT.

The CDR3 DNA reads as TGTGCCAGCTCCGTTTGGGGGGCTTACACAGATACGCAGTATTTT. Translated, it gives CASSVWGAYTDTQYF. The chain couples TRBV5-6 to TRBJ2-3, with D perhaps being TRBD1 or TRBD2 (6 bases each). The V and J ends lost 7 bases and 2 bases respectively, with 17 bases between them. The CDR3 runs 15 residues. Germline V gene data show CDR1 as SGHDT and CDR2 as YYEEEE.

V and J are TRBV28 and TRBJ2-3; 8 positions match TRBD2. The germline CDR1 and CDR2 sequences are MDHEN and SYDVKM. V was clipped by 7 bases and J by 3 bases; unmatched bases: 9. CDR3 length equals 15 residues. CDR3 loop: CASTRGATETDTQYF. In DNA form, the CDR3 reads TGTGCCAGCACGCGGGGGGCGACCGAAACAGATACGCAGTATTTT.

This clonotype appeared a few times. The CDR3, as DNA: TGTGCCACCAGTGATTTAGGCAGGAACACCGGGGAGCTGTTTTTT. Amino acids: CATSDLGRNTGELFF. This rearrangement joins TRBV24-1 to TRBJ2-2, with no clear D. The germline gives CDR1 KGHDR, CDR2 SFDVKD. The V end lost 1 base, the J end lost 1 base, and 6 bases lay between the germline ends. The length of the CDR3 is 15 residues.

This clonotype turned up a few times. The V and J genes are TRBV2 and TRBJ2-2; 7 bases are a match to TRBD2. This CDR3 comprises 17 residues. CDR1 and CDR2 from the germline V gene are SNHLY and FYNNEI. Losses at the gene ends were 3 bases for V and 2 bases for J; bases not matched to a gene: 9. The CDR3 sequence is CASSDGAAGVNTGELFF. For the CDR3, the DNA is TGTGCCAGCAGTGATGGGGCTGCGGGGGTCAACACCGGGGAGCTGTTTTTT.

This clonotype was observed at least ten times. CDR3 nucleotides: TGTGCCAGCAGTTTCTTGGGGGCCTACAATGAGCAGTTCTTC. Protein product: CASSFLGAYNEQFF. The chain joins TRBV7-8 to TRBJ2-1; D may be TRBD1 or TRBD2 (5 bases each). Trimming cost V 6 bases and J 2 bases, with 11 bases left between them. The CDR3 spans 14 residues. Germline loops: CDR1 SGHVS, CDR2 FQNEAQ.

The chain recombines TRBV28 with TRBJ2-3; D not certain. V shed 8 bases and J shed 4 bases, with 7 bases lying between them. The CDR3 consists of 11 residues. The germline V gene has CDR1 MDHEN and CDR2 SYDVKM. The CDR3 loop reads CASGVADTQYF. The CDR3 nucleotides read TGTGCCAGCGGGGTGGCAGATACGCAGTATTTT.

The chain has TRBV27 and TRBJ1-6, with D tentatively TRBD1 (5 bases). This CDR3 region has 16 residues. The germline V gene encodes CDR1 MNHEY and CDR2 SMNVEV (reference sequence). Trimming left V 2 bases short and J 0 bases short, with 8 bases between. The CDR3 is CASSLKGSSYNSPLHF. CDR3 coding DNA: TGTGCCAGCAGTTTAAAGGGGAGCTCCTATAATTCACCCCTCCACTTT.

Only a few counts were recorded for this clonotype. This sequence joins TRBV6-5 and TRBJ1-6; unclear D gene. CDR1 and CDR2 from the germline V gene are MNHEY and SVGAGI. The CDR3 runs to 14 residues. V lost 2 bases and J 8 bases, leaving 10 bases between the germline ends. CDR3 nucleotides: TGTGCCAGCAGTTACATCGAAGGGCATTCACCCCTCCACTTT. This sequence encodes CASSYIEGHSPLHF.

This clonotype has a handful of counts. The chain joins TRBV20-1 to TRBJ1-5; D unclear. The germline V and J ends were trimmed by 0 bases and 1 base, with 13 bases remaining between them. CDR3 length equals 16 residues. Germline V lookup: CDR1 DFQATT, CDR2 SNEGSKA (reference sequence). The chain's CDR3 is CSARDGRVRSNQPQHF. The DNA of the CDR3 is TGCAGTGCTAGAGATGGGAGGGTACGGAGCAATCAGCCCCAGCATTTT.

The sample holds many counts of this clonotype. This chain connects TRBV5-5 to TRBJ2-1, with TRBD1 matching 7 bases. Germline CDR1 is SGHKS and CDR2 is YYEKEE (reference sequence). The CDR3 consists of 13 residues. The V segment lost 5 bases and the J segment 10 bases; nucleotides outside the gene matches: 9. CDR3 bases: TGTGCCAGCAGTTACCGGGACAGCGTAGAGCAGTTCTTC. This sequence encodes CASSYRDSVEQFF.

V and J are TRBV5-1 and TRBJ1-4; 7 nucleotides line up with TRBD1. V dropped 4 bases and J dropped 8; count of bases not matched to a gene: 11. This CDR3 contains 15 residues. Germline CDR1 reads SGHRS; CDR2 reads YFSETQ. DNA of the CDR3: TGCGCCAGCAGCCATTTAGGGGGCTTAGGAGAAAAACTGTTTTTT. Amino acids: CASSHLGGLGEKLFF.

CDR3 region: CASSLGLGFGVGELFF. The CDR3 nucleotides are TGTGCCAGCAGCCTCGGACTAGGGTTTGGTGTGGGGGAGCTGTTTTTT. V is TRBV7-2 and J is TRBJ2-2; 7 positions match TRBD2. Germline CDR1 reads SGHTA; CDR2 reads FQGNSA. CDR3 length: 16 residues. V was clipped by 5 bases and J by 8 bases; unmatched bases: 14.

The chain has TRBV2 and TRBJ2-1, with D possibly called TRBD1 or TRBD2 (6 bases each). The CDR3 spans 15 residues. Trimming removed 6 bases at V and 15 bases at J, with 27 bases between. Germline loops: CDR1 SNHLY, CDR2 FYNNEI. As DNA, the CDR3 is TGTGCCAGCAGGAGGGGGGTAGAGGGCCTACCTAGTTGGTTCTTC. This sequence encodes CASRRGVEGLPSWFF.

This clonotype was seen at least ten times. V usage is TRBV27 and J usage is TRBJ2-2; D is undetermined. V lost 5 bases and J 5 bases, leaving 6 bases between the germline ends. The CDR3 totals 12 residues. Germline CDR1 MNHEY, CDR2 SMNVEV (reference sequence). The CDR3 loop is CASSALTGELFF. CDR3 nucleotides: TGTGCCAGCAGTGCACTTACCGGGGAGCTGTTTTTT.

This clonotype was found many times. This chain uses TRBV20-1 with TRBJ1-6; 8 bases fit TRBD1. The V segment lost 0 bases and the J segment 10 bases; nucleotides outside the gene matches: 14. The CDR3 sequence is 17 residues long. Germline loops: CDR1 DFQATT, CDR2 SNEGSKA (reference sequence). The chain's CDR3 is CSARDGQGARGYSPLHF. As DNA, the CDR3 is TGCAGTGCTAGAGATGGCCAGGGGGCGCGAGGATACTCACCCCTCCACTTT.